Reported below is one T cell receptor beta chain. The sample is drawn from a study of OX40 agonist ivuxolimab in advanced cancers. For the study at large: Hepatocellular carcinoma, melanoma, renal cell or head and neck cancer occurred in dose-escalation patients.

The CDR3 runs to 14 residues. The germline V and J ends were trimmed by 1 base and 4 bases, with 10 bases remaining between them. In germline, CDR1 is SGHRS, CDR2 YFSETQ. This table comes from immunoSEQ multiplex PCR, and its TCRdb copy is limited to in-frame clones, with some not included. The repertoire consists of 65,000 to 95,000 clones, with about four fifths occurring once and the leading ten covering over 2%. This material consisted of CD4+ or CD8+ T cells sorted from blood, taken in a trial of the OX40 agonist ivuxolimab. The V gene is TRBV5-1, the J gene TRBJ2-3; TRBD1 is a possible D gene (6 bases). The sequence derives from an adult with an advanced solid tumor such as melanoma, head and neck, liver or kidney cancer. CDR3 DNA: TGCGCCAGCAGCTTGCAGGGGATACCAGATACGCAGTATTTT. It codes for CASSLQGIPDTQYF.